This T cell receptor (beta chain) is drawn from a study of blood T cell repertoires in COVID-19. For the study at large: The cDNA or gDNA used as material had been derived from T cells, B-cell-depleted T cells, or PBMCs.

This CDR3 is 14 amino acids long. Germline V gives CDR1 SQVTM, CDR2 ANQGSEA. J was trimmed by 4 bases and V by 3 bases; bases with no gene match: 7. Authors' methods: Reference gene primers were amplified, and this amplification served to estimate nucleated cell counts. Libraries were prepared by immunoSEQ multiplex PCR; TCRdb keeps only in-frame clonotypes and omits some of them. That table supplies the V and J calls and clone size; D and trimming were determined from the DNA. The sample records about 160,000 clones, about 88% being singletons. The sample was peripheral blood. This chain joins TRBV29-1 and TRBJ2-5; 8 bases map to TRBD2. The source of this sequence is a woman between 50 and 59 years old with COVID-19, enrolled during active disease. The CDR3 bases are TGCAGCGTTGAGTTGACGGGGGGGCGAGAGACCCAGTACTTC. Its translation: CSVELTGGRETQYF.